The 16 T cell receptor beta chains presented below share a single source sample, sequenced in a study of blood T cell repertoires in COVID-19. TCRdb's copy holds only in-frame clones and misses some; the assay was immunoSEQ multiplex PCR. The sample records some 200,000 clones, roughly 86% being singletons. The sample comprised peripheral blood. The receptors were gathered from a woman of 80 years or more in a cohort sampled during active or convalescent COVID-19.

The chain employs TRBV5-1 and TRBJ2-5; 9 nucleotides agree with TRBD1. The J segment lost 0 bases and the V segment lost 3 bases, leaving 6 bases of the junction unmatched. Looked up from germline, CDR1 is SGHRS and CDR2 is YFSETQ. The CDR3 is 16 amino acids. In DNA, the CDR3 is TGCGCCAGCAGCTCTGCGACAGGGGGGTACCAAGAGACCCAGTACTTC. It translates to CASSSATGGYQETQYF.

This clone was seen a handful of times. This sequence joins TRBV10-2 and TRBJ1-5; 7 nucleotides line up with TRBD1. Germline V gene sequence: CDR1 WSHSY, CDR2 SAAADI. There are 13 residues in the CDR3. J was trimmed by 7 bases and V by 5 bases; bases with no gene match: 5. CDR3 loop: CASSSQGGQPQHF. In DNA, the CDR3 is TGCGCCAGCAGTTCCCAGGGGGGCCAGCCCCAGCATTTT.

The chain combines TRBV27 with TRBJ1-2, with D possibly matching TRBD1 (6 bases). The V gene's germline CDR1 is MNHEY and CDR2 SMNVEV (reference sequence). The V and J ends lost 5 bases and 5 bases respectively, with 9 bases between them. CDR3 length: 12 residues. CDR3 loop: CASSPQGYGYTF. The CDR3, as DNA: TGTGCCAGCAGTCCACAGGGATATGGCTACACCTTC.

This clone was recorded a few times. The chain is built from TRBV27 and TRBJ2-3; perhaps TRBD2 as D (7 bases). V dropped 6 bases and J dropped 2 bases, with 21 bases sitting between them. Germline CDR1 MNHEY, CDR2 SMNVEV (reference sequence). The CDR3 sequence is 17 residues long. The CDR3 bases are TGTGCCAGCAGGCCTACCTGGCGGGGGCTATCCACAGATACGCAGTATTTT. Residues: CASRPTWRGLSTDTQYF.

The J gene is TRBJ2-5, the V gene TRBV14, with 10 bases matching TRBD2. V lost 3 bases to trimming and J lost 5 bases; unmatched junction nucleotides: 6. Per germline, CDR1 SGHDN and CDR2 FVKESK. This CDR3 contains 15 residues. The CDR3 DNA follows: TGTGCCAGCAGCCATCGGACTAGCGGAGCGGAGACCCAGTACTTC. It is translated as CASSHRTSGAETQYF.

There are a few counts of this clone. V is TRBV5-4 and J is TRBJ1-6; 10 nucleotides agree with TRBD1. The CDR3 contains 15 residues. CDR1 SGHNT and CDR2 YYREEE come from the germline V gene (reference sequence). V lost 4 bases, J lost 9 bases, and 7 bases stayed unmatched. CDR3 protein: CASSISGTGVSPLHF. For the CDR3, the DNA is TGTGCCAGCAGCATTTCCGGGACAGGGGTTTCACCCCTCCACTTT.

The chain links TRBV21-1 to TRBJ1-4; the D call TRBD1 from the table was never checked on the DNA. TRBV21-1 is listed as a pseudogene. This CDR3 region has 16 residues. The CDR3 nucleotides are TGTGCCAGCAGCAAATTCAGGACAGGGCTTAATGAAAAACTGTTTTTT. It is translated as CASSKFRTGLNEKLFF.

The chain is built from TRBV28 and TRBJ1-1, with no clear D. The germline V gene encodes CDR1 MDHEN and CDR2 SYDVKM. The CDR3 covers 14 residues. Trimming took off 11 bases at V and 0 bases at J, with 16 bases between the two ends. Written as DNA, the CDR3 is TGTGCCTCTTTCGAGGAGGGAGTGAACACTGAAGCTTTCTTT. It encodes CASFEEGVNTEAFF.

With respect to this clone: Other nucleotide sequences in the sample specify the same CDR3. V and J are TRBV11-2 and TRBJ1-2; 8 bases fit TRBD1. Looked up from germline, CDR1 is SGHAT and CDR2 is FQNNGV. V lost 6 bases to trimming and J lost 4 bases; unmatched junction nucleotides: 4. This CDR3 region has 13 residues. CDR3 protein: CASSPDRGYGYTF. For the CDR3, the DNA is TGTGCCAGCAGTCCTGACAGGGGCTATGGCTACACCTTC.

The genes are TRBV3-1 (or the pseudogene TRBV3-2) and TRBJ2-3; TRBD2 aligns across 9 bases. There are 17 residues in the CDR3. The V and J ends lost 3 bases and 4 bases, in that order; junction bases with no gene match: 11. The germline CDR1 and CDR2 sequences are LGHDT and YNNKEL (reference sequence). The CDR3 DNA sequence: TGTGCCAGCAGCCATCACTTCCGGCGGGGGGGCCCAGATACGCAGTATTTT. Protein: CASSHHFRRGGPDTQYF.

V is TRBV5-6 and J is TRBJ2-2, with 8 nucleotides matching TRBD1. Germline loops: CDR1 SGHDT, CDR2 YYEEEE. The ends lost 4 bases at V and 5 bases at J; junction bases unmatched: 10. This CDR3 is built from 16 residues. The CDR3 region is CASSLLQGARTGELFF. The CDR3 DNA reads TGTGCCAGCAGCCTGCTGCAGGGGGCGCGTACCGGGGAGCTGTTTTTT.

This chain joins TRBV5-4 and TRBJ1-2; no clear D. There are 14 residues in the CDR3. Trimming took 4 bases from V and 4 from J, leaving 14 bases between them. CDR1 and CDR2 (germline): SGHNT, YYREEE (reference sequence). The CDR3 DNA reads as TGTGCCAGCAGCCAGGAGGGTTTCGTCTATGGCTACACCTTC. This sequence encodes CASSQEGFVYGYTF.

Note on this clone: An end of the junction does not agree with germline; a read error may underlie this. CDR3 loop: CAWSESLATRGF. As DNA, the CDR3 is TGTGCCTGGAGTGAATCTCTGGCTACACGAGGTTTC. This chain uses TRBV30 with TRBJ1-2; unclear D gene. Germline V lookup: CDR1 GTSNPN, CDR2 SVGIG (reference sequence). This CDR3 region has 12 residues.

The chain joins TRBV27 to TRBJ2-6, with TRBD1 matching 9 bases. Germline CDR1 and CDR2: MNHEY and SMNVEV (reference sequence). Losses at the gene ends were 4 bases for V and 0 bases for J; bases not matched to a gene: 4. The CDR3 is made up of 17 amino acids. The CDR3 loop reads CASSSDRGHSGANVLTF. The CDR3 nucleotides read TGTGCCAGCAGTTCGGACAGGGGCCACTCTGGGGCCAACGTCCTGACTTTC.

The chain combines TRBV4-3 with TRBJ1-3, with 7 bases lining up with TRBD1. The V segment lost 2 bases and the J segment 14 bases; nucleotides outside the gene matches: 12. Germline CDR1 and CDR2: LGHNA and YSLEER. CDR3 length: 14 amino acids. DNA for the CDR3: TGCGCCAGCAGCCAAACCCTCTTAGGGACAGATTTATATTTT. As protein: CASSQTLLGTDLYF.

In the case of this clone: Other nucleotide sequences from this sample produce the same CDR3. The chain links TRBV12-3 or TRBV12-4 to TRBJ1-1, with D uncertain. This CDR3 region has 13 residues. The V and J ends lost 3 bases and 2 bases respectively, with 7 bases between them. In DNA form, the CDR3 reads TGTGCCAGCAGTTTTTCTAGAAACACTGAAGCTTTCTTT. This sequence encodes CASSFSRNTEAFF.